Here is one TCR beta chain with its context. The clone's antigen remains unknown. No base quality values were provided; no much bigger clone lies one nucleotide off. The CDR3, cysteine through phenylalanine, is 16 amino acids long. Here the CDR3 DNA is all that survives: 48 bases in frame from base 1. Via the germline V gene (reference sequence), CDR1 is LNHDA and CDR2 SQIVND. At the junction V is shortened by 3 bases and J by 2 bases; bases outside the gene matches: 4. This sample was included in a study of OX40 agonist ivuxolimab in advanced cancers. Looking at the study overall: Ivuxolimab, which targeted the costimulatory receptor OX40 (CD134), was an agonistic, fully human IgG2 monoclonal antibody. Partial responses occurred in three dose-escalation patients, of whom one had hepatocellular carcinoma and two had cutaneous melanoma. Intravenous ivuxolimab was administered to patients every 2 weeks at six dose levels: 0.01, 0.1, 0.3, 1.5, 3 and 10 mg/kg. The paper describes the monotherapy dose-escalation part (N ≈ 50 patients) of the phase I trial of ivuxolimab. Prior anti-PD-1, anti-PD-L1 or anti-CTLA-4 therapy was permitted, and checkpoint inhibitors had been received by about 36% of dose-escalation patients. Of the 50 or so patients in dose escalation, about 20 had hepatocellular carcinoma, some 15 had melanoma, 9 had renal cell carcinoma and 9 had head and neck cancer. Peripheral TCRbeta sequencing aimed to test whether ivuxolimab altered TCR sequence diversity and caused clonal T-cell expansion. The dose-escalation cohort was over 70% male with a mean age of about 58 years, ranging from about 20 to 85.

Overall study outcomes, separate from this receptor: At doses of 0.1 to 3.0 mg/kg, clonal expansion of both CD4+ and CD8+ blood T cells was observed from baseline to week 6. After ivuxolimab, more expanded clones were found on average in CD8+ T cells than in CD4+ T cells. Antigen specificity was not determined for the clonally expanded peripheral T cells. In partial responders in the 0.1-3.0 mg/kg groups, normalized peripheral clonal expansion was found to be among the lowest, especially among CD8+ T cells. Low levels of normalized T-cell clonal expansion were also seen in some patients who did not respond.

For sequencing of the TCRbeta CDR3 region, genomic DNA was extracted from the sorted cells. The immunoSEQ Assay was used for sequencing of TCRbeta CDR3 regions. TCRdb took over this immuneACCESS table, retaining in-frame rearrangements with V and J assigned. Such tables are incomplete; in checked studies, under half of the missing clones stem from an unresolved V gene, and the remainder is unexplained. The table for this sample lists tens of thousands of clones; about 92% of them were counted only once. Together, the top ten hold more than 0.25% of the sample. Patients with autoimmune disease history or receiving systemic immunosuppression were excluded from the trial. Peripheral blood for TCR sequencing was collected from all dose cohorts at baseline, on cycle 4 day 1, and on cycle 7 day 1. The samples were drawn from a first-in-human, open-label, multicenter phase I dose-escalation trial of ivuxolimab. The trial enrolled adults with locally advanced or metastatic head and neck squamous cell, hepatocellular, melanoma or renal cell carcinoma. CD4+ and CD8+ T cells were sorted separately from peripheral blood before TCR sequencing.

Here the sequenced sample was CD4+ or CD8+ T cells sorted from blood, taken in a trial of the OX40 agonist ivuxolimab. The source is an adult with an advanced solid tumor such as melanoma, head and neck, liver or kidney cancer. Recombination connected TRBV19 to TRBJ2-3; TRBD2 lines up with 11 middle nucleotides. The encoded CDR3 is CASSILAGGTTDTQYF. The nucleotide sequence is TGTGCCAGTAGTATTTTAGCGGGGGGGACCACAGATACGCAGTATTTT.